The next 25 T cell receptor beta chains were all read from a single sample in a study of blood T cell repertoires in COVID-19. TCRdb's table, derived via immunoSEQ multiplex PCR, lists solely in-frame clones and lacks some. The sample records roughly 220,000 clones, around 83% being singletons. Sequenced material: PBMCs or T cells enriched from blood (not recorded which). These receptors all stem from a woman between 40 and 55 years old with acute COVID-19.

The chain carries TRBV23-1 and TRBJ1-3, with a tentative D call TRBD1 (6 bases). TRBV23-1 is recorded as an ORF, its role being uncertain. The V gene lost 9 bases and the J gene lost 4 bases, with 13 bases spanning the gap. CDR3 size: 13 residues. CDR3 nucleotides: TGCGCCAGTCCGACAGGTTCCGGAAACACCATATATTTT. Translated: CASPTGSGNTIYF.

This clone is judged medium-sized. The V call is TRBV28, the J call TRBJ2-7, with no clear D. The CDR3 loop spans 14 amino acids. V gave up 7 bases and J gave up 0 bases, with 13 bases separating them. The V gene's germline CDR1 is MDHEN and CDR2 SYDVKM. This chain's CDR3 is CASTRLGRSYEQYF. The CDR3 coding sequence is TGTGCCAGCACCCGGCTTGGGCGCTCCTACGAGCAGTACTTC. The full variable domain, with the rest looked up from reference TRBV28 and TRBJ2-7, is DVKVTQSSRYLVKRTGEKVFLECVQDMDHENMFWYRQDPGLGLRLIYFSYDVKMKEKGDIPEGYSVSREKKERFSLILESASTNQTSMYLCASTRLGRSYEQYFGPGTRLTVT.

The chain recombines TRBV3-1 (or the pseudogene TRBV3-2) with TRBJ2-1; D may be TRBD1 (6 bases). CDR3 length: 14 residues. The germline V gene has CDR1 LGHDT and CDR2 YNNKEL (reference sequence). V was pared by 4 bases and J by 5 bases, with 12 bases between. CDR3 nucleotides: TGTGCCAGCAGCCCACGGACAGACAACAATGAGCAGTTCTTC. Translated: CASSPRTDNNEQFF.

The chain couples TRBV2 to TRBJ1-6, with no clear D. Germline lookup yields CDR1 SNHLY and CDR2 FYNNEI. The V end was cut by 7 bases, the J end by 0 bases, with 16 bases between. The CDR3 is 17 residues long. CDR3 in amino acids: CASTETPSSSYNSPLHF. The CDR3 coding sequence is TGTGCCAGCACCGAGACTCCTTCGAGCTCCTATAATTCACCCCTCCACTTT.

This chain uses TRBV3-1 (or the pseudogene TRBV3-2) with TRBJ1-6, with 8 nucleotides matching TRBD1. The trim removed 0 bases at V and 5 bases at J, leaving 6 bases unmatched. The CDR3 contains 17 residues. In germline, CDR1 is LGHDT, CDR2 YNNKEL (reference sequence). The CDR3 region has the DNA TGTGCCAGCAGCCAAGATACAGGGGGTTTGGATAATTCACCCCTCCACTTT. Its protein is CASSQDTGGLDNSPLHF.

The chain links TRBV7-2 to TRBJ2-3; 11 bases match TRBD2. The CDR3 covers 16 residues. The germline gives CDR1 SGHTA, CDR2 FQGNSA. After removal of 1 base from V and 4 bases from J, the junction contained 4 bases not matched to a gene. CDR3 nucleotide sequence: TGTGCCAGCAGCTTAGAACTAGCGGGAGTTTCAGATACGCAGTATTTT. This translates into CASSLELAGVSDTQYF.

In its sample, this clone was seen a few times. CDR3 residues: CASSDSYSGRSPLHF. The DNA for the CDR3 is TGTGCCAGCAGTGACTCGTACAGCGGGCGTTCACCCCTCCACTTT. The chain links TRBV6-4 to TRBJ1-6; the D is unclear. V was cut by 0 bases and J by 9 bases, with 12 bases left in between. The CDR3 totals 15 residues. Germline values: CDR1 MRHNA, CDR2 SNTAGT.

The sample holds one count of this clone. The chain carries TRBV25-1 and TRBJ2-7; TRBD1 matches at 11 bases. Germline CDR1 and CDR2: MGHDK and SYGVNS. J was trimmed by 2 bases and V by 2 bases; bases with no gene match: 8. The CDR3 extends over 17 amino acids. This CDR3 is CASSEKEGGQGAYEQYF. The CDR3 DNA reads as TGTGCCAGCAGTGAAAAGGAAGGGGGACAGGGGGCCTACGAGCAGTACTTC.

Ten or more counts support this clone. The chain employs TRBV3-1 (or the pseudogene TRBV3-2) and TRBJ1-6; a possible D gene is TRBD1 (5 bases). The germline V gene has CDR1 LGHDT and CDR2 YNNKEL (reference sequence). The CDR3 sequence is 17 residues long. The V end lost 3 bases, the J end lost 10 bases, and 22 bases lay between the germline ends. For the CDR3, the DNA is TGTGCCAGCAGCCACTCTCAAACCAGGGCGTCTGGATCACCCCTCCACTTT. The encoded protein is CASSHSQTRASGSPLHF.

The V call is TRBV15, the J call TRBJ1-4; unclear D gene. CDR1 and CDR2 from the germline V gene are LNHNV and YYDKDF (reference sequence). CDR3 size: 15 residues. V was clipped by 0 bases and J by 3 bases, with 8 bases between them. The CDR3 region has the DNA TGTGCCACCAGCAGAGATATAACGGCTAATGAAAAACTGTTTTTT. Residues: CATSRDITANEKLFF.

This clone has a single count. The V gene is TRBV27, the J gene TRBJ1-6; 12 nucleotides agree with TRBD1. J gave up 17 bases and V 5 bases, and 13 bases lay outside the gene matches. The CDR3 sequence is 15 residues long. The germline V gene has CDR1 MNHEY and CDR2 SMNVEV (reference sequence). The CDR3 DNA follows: TGTGCCAGCAGTCCATGGGACAGGGGGCGAATGCCGGTCCACTTT. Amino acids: CASSPWDRGRMPVHF.

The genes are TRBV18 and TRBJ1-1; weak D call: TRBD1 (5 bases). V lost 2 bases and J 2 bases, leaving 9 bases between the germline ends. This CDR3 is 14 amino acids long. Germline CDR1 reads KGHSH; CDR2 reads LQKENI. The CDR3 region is CASSPGQKNTEAFF. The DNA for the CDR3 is TGTGCCAGCTCACCAGGACAAAAAAACACTGAAGCTTTCTTT.

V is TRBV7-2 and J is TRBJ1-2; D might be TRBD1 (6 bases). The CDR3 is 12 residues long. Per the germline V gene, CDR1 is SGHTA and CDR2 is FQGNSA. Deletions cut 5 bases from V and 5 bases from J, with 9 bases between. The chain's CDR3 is CASSQGQYGYTF. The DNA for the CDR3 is TGTGCCAGCAGCCAGGGACAATATGGCTACACCTTC.

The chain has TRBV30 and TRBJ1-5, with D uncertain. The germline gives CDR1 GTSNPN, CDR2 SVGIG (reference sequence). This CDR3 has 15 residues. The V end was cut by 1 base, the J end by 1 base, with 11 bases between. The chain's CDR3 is CAWSARSRSNQPQHF. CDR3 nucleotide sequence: TGTGCCTGGAGTGCCCGTTCTCGGAGCAATCAGCCCCAGCATTTT.

The chain's CDR3 is CASSLTTGLGETQYF. The CDR3 DNA reads TGCGCCAGCAGCTTAACTACAGGGTTAGGGGAGACCCAGTACTTC. The rearrangement uses TRBV5-1 and TRBJ2-5, with D perhaps TRBD1 (6 bases). This CDR3 is built from 15 residues. The germline V and J ends were trimmed by 2 bases and 5 bases, with 16 bases remaining between them. The germline CDR1 and CDR2 sequences are SGHRS and YFSETQ.

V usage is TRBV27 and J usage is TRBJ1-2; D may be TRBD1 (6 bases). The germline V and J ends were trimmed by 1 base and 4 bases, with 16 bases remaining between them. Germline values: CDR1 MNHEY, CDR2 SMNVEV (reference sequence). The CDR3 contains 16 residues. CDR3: CASSLFGGGRLYGYTF. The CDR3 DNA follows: TGTGCCAGCAGTTTATTCGGGGGGGGCAGACTCTATGGCTACACCTTC.

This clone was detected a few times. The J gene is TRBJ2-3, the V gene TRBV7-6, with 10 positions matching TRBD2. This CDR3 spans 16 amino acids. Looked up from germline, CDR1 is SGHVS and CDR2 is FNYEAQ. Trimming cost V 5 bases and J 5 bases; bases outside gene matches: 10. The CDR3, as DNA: TGTGCCAGCAGCCGTGCAGCGGGAGGGATGGTAGATACGCAGTATTTT. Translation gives CASSRAAGGMVDTQYF.

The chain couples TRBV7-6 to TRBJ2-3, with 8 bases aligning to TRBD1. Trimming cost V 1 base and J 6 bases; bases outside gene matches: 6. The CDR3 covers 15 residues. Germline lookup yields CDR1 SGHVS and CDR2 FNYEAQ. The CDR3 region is CASSLGTGSVDTQYF. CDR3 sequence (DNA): TGTGCCAGCAGCTTAGGGACAGGGAGCGTGGATACGCAGTATTTT.

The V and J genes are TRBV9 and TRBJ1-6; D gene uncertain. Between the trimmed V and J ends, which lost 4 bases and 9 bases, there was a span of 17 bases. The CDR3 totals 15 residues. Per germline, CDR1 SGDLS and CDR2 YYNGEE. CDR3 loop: CASSLGPLEGSPLHF. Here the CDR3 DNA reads TGTGCCAGCAGCTTAGGACCTCTTGAGGGTTCACCCCTCCACTTT.

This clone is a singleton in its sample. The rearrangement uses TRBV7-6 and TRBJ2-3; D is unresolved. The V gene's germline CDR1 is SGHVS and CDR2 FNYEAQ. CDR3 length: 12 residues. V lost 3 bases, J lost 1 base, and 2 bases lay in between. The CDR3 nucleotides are TGTGCCAGCAGCTTCGGCACAGATACGCAGTATTTT. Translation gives CASSFGTDTQYF.

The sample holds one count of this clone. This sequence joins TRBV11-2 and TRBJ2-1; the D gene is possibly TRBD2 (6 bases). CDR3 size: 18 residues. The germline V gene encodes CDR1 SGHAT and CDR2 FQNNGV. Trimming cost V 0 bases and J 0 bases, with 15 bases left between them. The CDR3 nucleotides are TGTGCCAGCAGCTTAGAAACATGGGACTTGAGCTCCTACAATGAGCAGTTCTTC. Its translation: CASSLETWDLSSYNEQFF.

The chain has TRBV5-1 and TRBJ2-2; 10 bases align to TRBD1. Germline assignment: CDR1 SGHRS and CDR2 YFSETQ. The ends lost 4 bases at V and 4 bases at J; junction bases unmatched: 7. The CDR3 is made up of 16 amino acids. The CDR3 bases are TGCGCCAGCAGCCCAGGGACAGGGGCGAGCACCGGGGAGCTGTTTTTT. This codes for CASSPGTGASTGELFF.

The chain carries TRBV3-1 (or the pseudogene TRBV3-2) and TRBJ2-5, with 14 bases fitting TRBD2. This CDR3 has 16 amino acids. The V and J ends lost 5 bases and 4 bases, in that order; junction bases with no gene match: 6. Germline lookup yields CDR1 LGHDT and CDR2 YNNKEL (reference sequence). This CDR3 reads CASSSGLAGVGETQYF. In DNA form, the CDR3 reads TGTGCCAGCAGCTCGGGACTAGCGGGAGTCGGAGAGACCCAGTACTTC.

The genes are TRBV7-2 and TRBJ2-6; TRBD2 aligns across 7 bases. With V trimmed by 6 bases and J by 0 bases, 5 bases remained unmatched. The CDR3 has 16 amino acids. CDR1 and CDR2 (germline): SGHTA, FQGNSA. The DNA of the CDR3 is TGTGCCAGCAGGACAGCGGGACCCTCTGGGGCCAACGTCCTGACTTTC. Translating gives CASRTAGPSGANVLTF.

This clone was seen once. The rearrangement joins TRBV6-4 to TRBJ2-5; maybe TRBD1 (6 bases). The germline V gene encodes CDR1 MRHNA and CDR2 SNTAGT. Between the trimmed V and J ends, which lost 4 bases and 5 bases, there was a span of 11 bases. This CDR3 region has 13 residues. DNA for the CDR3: TGTGCCAGCAGTGCAGGGGCAGGGGAGACCCAGTACTTC. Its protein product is CASSAGAGETQYF.